This TCR beta chain was sequenced during a study of blood T cells in healthy people across ages. Study details: Template switching picked up about one barcoded beta molecule for each two T cells.

This clonotype has only a few counts. The length of the CDR3 is 16 residues. V gave up 1 base and J gave up 3 bases; unmatched junction bases: 6. CDR1 DFQATT and CDR2 SNEGSKA come from the germline V gene (reference sequence). Alongside a J-beta primer mix, a sample-barcoded 5' primer served in a second PCR lasting about 6 to 12 cycles. A template-switch adaptor with 12 random nucleotides tagged each cDNA molecule. Using its own MiXCR run on the 5' RACE reads, TCRdb lists one record per CDR3 protein. The data hold more than 750,000 distinct CDR3 sequences, with 25% to 30% observed a single time. This sample also appeared in a second study, on T cells of mothers and their children. From that paper: Material was donated by three healthy Caucasian mothers and their six children. With unrelated pairs as the comparison, related mother-child pairs had a slightly higher overlap that was not significant.

Specimen: blood. The chain recombines TRBV20-1 with TRBJ1-5, with 10 bases that match TRBD1. The TCR was taken from a woman in her thirties or forties in good health. CDR3 sequence (DNA): TGCAGTGCTAGAGTTTGGGGGACAGGGGACAATCAGCCCCAGCATTTT. Encoded protein: CSARVWGTGDNQPQHF.